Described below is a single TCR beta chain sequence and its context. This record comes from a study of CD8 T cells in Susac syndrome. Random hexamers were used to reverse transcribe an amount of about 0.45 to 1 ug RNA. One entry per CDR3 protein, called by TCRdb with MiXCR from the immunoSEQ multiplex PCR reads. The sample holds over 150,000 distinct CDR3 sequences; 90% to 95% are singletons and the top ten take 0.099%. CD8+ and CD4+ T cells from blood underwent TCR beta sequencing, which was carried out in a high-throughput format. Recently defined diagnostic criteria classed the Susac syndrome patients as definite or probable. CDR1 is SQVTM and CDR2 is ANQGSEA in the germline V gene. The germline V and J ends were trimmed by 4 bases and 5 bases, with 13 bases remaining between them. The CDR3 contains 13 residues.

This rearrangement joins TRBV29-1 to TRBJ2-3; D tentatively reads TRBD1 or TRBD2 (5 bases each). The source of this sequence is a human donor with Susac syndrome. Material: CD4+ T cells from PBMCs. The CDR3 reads CSVVGAAGDTQYF. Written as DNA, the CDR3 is TGCAGCGTTGTTGGGGCGGCGGGAGATACGCAGTATTTT.